This TCR beta chain is drawn from a study of T cells in Graves' hyperthyroidism and ophthalmopathy. Amplified regions were TCR beta CDR3 sequences from RNA transcripts. Carried out on the TCR CDR3, a first-round RT-PCR used the HTBI primer set. TCRdb re-called the multiplex PCR reads with MiXCR, one entry per CDR3 protein. The sample holds 600,000 to 700,000 distinct CDR3 sequences, about 45% seen once. Study outcomes and limitations: The blood repertoire included most of the expanded thyroid clonotypes above 0.001.

A word on this clonotype: What it binds is not known.

Lactation, pregnancy, other autoimmune disease or uncontrolled infection led to exclusion of patients. The V and J ends lost 8 bases and 4 bases, in that order; junction bases with no gene match: 4. CDR3 length: 15 amino acids. Germline V gives CDR1 SNHLY, CDR2 FYNNEI. The material sequenced was peripheral blood or thyroid tissue (not recorded which). The TCR originated in an adult man with Graves' disease, either hyperthyroidism or ophthalmopathy (not recorded which). The rearrangement links TRBV2 to TRBJ2-2; 13 bases align to TRBD2. CDR3 loop: CASLLAGGSTGELFF. The CDR3 DNA reads as TGTGCCAGCCTACTAGCGGGAGGGAGCACCGGGGAGCTGTTTTTT. The complete variable domain, with remaining parts taken from reference TRBV2 and TRBJ2-2, reads EPEVTQTPSHQVTQMGQEVILRCVPISNHLYFYWYRQILGQKVEFLVSFYNNEISEKSEIFDDQFSVERPDGSNFTLKIRSTKLEDSAMYFCASLLAGGSTGELFFGEGSRLTVL.